Here is one TCR beta chain with its context. Its target is not known. These data are taken from a study of T cell repertoires in cytomegalovirus infection. Study as a whole: CMV infection plus the matching HLA type was flagged by public TCR beta signatures.

The CDR3 extends over 16 amino acids. Looked up from germline, CDR1 is MDHEN and CDR2 is SYDVKM. J gave up 6 bases and V 6 bases, and 10 bases lay outside the gene matches. The study, taken as a whole, reports: It was HLA-C-restricted CMV-specific TCR beta clonotypes that dominated the response ex vivo. CMV carriers having the relevant HLA were flagged by cumulative public TCR beta family frequency.

Each CDR3 protein is one row after TCRdb ran MiXCR on the reads. The sample lists tens of thousands of distinct CDR3 sequences; approximately 30% were seen once. The sequencing here drew on CD8+ T cells from cultured PBMCs, taken from culture after CMV antigen stimulation. This TCR derives from a human donor in good health (CMV status not recorded). Some clones in this sample may be carry-over from other donors' samples. The chain employs TRBV28 and TRBJ2-3, with TRBD2 matching 12 bases. CDR3 amino acids: CASSSQTSGGGDTQYF. CDR3 nucleotide sequence: TGTGCCAGCAGCTCACAGACTAGCGGGGGAGGCGATACGCAGTATTTT.